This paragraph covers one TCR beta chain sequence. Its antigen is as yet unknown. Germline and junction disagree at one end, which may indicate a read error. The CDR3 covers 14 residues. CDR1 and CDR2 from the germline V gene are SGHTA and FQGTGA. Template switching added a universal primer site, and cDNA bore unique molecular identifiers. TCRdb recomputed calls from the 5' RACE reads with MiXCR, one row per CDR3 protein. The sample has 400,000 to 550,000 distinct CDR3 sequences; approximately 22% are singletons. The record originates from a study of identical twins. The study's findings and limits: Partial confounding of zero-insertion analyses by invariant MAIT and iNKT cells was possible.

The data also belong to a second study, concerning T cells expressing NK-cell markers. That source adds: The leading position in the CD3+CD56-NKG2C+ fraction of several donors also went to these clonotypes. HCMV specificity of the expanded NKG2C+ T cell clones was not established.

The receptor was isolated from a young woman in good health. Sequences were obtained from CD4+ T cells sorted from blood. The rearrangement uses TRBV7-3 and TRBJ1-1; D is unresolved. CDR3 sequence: CASSLGPESPEAFF. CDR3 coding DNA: TGTGCCAGCAGCTTAGGGCCAGAAAGTCCTGAAGCCTTCTTT. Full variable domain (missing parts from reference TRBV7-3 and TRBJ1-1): GAGVSQTPSNKVTEKGKYVELRCDPISGHTALYWYRQSLGQGPEFLIYFQGTGAADDSGLPNDRFFAVRPEGSVSTLKIQRTERGDSAVYLCASSLGPESPEAFFGQGTRLTVV.